This T cell receptor beta chain was sequenced in a study of T cell responses to AZD1222 COVID-19 vaccine. TCRdb's copy holds only in-frame clones and misses some; the assay was immunoSEQ multiplex PCR. The profile shows more than 95,000 clones, around 88% of them singletons. CDR1 is MNHEY and CDR2 is SVGEGT in the germline V gene. V lost 5 bases to trimming and J lost 5 bases, with 9 bases between them. The CDR3 is 12 amino acids. This TCR came from an adult in good health. The V and J genes are TRBV6-2 or TRBV6-3 and TRBJ1-2; no clear D. The specimen comprised peripheral blood, sampled on day 0 of AZD1222 vaccination. The CDR3 spells CASSQSQYGYTF. The DNA for the CDR3 is TGTGCCAGCAGTCAAAGTCAATATGGCTACACCTTC.